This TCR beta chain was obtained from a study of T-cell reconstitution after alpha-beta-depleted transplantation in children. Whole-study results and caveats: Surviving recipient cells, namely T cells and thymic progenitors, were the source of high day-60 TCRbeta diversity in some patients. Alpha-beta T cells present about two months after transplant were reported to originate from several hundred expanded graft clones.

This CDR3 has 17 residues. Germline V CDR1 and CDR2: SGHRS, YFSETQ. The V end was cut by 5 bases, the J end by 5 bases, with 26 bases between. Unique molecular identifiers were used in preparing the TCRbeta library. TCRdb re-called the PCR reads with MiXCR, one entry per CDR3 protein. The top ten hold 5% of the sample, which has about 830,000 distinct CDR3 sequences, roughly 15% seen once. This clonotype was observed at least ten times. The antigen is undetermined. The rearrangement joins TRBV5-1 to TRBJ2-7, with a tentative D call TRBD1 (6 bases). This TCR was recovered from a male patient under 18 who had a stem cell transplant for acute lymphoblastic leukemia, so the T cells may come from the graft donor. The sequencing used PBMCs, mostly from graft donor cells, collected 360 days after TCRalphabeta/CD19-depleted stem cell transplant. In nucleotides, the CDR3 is TGCGCCAGCAGTGCTGGCGATTGGGCAGGGGTAAGGAACGAGCAGTACTTC. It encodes CASSAGDWAGVRNEQYF.